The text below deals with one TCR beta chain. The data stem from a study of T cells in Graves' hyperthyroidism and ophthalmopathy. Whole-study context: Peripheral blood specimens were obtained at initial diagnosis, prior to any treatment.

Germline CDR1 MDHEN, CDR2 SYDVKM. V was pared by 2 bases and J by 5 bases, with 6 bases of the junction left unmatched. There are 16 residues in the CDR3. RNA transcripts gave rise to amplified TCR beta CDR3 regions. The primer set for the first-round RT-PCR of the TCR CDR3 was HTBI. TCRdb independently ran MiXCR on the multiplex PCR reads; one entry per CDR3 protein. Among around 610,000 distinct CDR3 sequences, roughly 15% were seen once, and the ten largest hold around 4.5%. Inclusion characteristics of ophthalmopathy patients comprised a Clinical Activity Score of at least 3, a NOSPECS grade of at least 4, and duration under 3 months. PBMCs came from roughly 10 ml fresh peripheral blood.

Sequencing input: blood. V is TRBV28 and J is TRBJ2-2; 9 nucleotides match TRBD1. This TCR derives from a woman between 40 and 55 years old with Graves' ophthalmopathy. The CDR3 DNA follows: TGTGCCAGCAGTTTAATACAGGGGGCGCCGACCGGGGAGCTGTTTTTT. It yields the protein CASSLIQGAPTGELFF.